Below, 21 T cell receptor beta chains from the same sample are listed, as sequenced in a study of cytomegalovirus exposure and HLA in healthy donors. The primer mix had 60 Vbeta and 13 Jbeta primers. Method: immunoSEQ multiplex PCR; TCRdb's copy keeps in-frame clones and lacks some. The table includes about 120,000 clones, around 80% detected once. What was sequenced was PBMCs. These receptors all come from a man aged 50-60 years in good health and CMV-seronegative.

The J gene is TRBJ2-7, the V gene TRBV10-3, with 11 bases that match TRBD2. Germline values: CDR1 ENHRY, CDR2 SYGVKD. This CDR3 has 15 amino acids. The junction had 11 bases not matched to a gene; V was cut back by 7 bases and J by 6 bases. CDR3 region: CAIMELTSGGGEQYF. CDR3 DNA: TGTGCCATCATGGAACTAACTAGCGGGGGCGGCGAGCAGTACTTC.

This clone was detected a few times. This rearrangement joins TRBV4-3 to TRBJ2-3; D unresolved. This CDR3 comprises 14 residues. Germline V CDR1 and CDR2: LGHNA, YSLEER. V dropped 0 bases and J dropped 4 bases, with 8 bases sitting between them. CDR3 sequence (DNA): TGCGCCAGCAGCCAAGAGGGCTCGTCAGATACGCAGTATTTT. Translating it yields CASSQEGSSDTQYF.

As regards this clone: Its ends do not fully match the called genes, so a read error is possible. V is TRBV6-5 and J is TRBJ2-5, with TRBD1 matching 7 bases. The germline CDR1 and CDR2 sequences are MNHEY and SVGAGI. The CDR3 contains 15 residues. For the CDR3, the DNA is TGTCCCAGCAGTGGACCAACAGGGGTACAAGAGACCCAGTACTTC. Amino acids: CPSSGPTGVQETQYF.

Only one count was recorded for this clone. The gene calls are TRBV19 and TRBJ1-1; TRBD1 matches 10 bases. The V gene's germline CDR1 is LNHDA and CDR2 SQIVND (reference sequence). This CDR3 has 14 residues. Trimming removed 5 bases from V and 3 bases from J; junction bases left unmatched: 3. The CDR3 here is CASSRTGGYTEAFF. CDR3 sequence (DNA): TGTGCCAGTAGTCGGACAGGGGGTTACACTGAAGCTTTCTTT.

CDR3 bases: TGTGCCAGCAGCTTCGGACAGGGCGGGGAGACCCAGTACTTC. Residues: CASSFGQGGETQYF. J is TRBJ2-5 and V is TRBV7-7, with 8 bases matching TRBD1. Trimming took 3 bases from V and 5 from J; bases not matched to a gene: 5. Germline CDR1 SSHAT, CDR2 FNYEAQ (reference sequence). The CDR3 loop spans 14 amino acids.

The chain has TRBV28 and TRBJ2-5; 10 bases match TRBD2. Germline lookup yields CDR1 MDHEN and CDR2 SYDVKM. The CDR3 is 15 amino acids. J lost 1 base, V lost 3 bases, and 2 bases had no gene match. The CDR3 sequence is CASSLGLAFQETQYF. As DNA, the CDR3 is TGTGCCAGCAGTTTGGGACTAGCGTTCCAAGAGACCCAGTACTTC.

V and J are TRBV30 and TRBJ1-1; 8 bases map to TRBD1. Trimming took 6 bases from V and 0 from J; bases not matched to a gene: 3. Germline assignment: CDR1 GTSNPN and CDR2 SVGIG (reference sequence). This CDR3 has 13 residues. The CDR3 protein is CACPGQVNTEAFF. In nucleotides, the CDR3 is TGTGCCTGCCCGGGACAGGTGAACACTGAAGCTTTCTTT.

The chain employs TRBV9 and TRBJ1-2; D is possibly TRBD1 (6 bases). V was pared by 0 bases and J by 2 bases, with 14 bases between. Germline V CDR1 and CDR2: SGDLS, YYNGEE. The CDR3 contains 16 residues. CDR3 DNA sequence: TGTGCCAGCAGCGTAGCTGTAGGACAGAAAAACTATGGCTACACCTTC. This translates into CASSVAVGQKNYGYTF.

This clone was found a few times. The chain links TRBV6-5 to TRBJ2-7, with D possibly being TRBD2 (6 bases). V was clipped by 7 bases and J by 5 bases, with 15 bases between them. Germline V gives CDR1 MNHEY, CDR2 SVGAGI. This CDR3 comprises 13 residues. CDR3 coding DNA: TGTGCCAGCACCCCTAGCGTCATCCACGAGCAGTACTTC. It yields the protein CASTPSVIHEQYF.

The chain joins TRBV6-6 to TRBJ2-2; D perhaps matches TRBD2 (6 bases). The CDR3 is 14 amino acids. Trimming took 8 bases from V and 1 from J, leaving 11 bases between them. Germline lookup yields CDR1 MNHNY and CDR2 SVGAGI (reference sequence). In nucleotides, the CDR3 is TGTGCCAGCCGTGCGGGGATGAACACCGGGGAGCTGTTTTTT. This encodes CASRAGMNTGELFF.

The rearrangement uses TRBV7-2 and TRBJ2-2; weak D call: TRBD1 (6 bases). There are 14 residues in the CDR3. Germline V CDR1 and CDR2: SGHTA, FQGNSA. V gave up 4 bases and J gave up 3 bases, with 9 bases separating them. Here the CDR3 reads CASSSTGYTGELFF. The CDR3, as DNA: TGTGCCAGCAGCTCTACAGGGTACACCGGGGAGCTGTTTTTT.

V gene TRBV14 combines with J gene TRBJ1-1; TRBD1 is a possible D gene (5 bases). The V end was cut by 1 base, the J end by 4 bases, with 13 bases between. Germline-derived CDR1 and CDR2 are SGHDN and FVKESK. CDR3 length: 15 residues. This CDR3 is CASSQGRRDVTEAFF. As DNA, the CDR3 is TGTGCCAGCAGCCAAGGAAGGAGGGACGTCACTGAAGCTTTCTTT.

The genes are TRBV27 and TRBJ2-5, with 7 bases matching TRBD2. The CDR3 has 15 amino acids. After removal of 5 bases from V and 2 bases from J, the junction contained 8 bases not matched to a gene. Germline V gene sequence: CDR1 MNHEY, CDR2 SMNVEV (reference sequence). In DNA form, the CDR3 reads TGTGCCAGCAGTGCCCCCCGGGGAGGGCAAGAGACCCAGTACTTC. It yields the protein CASSAPRGGQETQYF.

This clone occurred once. The DNA of the CDR3 is TGTGCCAGCAGCATTCAGGGGTACGGGGCCAACGTCCTGACTTTC. Its protein is CASSIQGYGANVLTF. The chain recombines TRBV5-6 with TRBJ2-6, with D possibly TRBD1 on 6 matching bases. Germline V gives CDR1 SGHDT, CDR2 YYEEEE. The CDR3 length is 15 residues. V lost 4 bases, J lost 4 bases, and 12 bases lay in between.

The rearrangement uses TRBV28 and TRBJ2-7, with D perhaps TRBD1 (6 bases). Trimming removed 3 bases from V and 3 bases from J, with 15 bases in between. CDR3 length: 15 amino acids. Germline V gene data show CDR1 as MDHEN and CDR2 as SYDVKM. The CDR3 spells CASSFGALGGYEQYF. DNA for the CDR3: TGTGCCAGCAGTTTCGGAGCCTTAGGGGGCTACGAGCAGTACTTC.

The CDR3 DNA reads as TGTGCCACGTCGACAGTGGACTCCTACGAGCAGTACTTC. This translates into CATSTVDSYEQYF. V gene TRBV15 combines with J gene TRBJ2-7, with D possibly being TRBD1 (5 bases). Trimming cost V 9 bases and J 0 bases, with 12 bases left between them. There are 13 residues in the CDR3. CDR1 LNHNV and CDR2 YYDKDF come from the germline V gene (reference sequence).

This clone showed up just once. At one boundary the junction diverges from the germline segment, which might be a read error. The chain joins TRBV7-9 to TRBJ2-7, with D perhaps matching TRBD2 (5 bases). The CDR3 length is 16 residues. Germline values: CDR1 SEHNR, CDR2 FQNEAQ (reference sequence). CDR3 sequence (DNA): TGTTCCAGCAGCTTAGGCCCCCGGGGTAGGTCCTACGAGCAGTACTTC. Translation: CSSSLGPRGRSYEQYF.

This chain joins TRBV4-1 and TRBJ2-5; TRBD1 matches 8 bases. The J call is doubtful: the DNA matches TRBJ2-7 better. This CDR3 is 16 amino acids long. Germline lookup yields CDR1 MGHRA and CDR2 YSYEKL. The CDR3 spells CASSQAQGAGNYEQYF. The CDR3 DNA sequence: TGCGCCAGCAGCCAAGCTCAGGGGGCCGGAAACTACGAGCAGTACTTC.

The chain joins TRBV7-9 to TRBJ2-3, with 10 positions matching TRBD1. The germline V gene has CDR1 SEHNR and CDR2 FQNEAQ (reference sequence). The CDR3 has 14 residues. Trimming took 6 bases from V and 3 from J; bases not matched to a gene: 3. The CDR3 loop reads CASRRDRGTDTQYF. The CDR3 DNA reads TGTGCCAGCAGACGGGACAGGGGTACAGATACGCAGTATTTT.

A few counts support this clone. The chain is built from TRBV4-1 and TRBJ2-7, with 9 nucleotides matching TRBD1. The CDR3 consists of 16 residues. After removal of 1 base from V and 4 bases from J, the junction contained 8 bases not matched to a gene. CDR1 and CDR2 (germline): MGHRA, YSYEKL. CDR3 sequence reads: CASSQAPGQGIYEQYF. CDR3 nucleotides: TGCGCCAGCAGCCAAGCACCGGGACAGGGTATTTACGAGCAGTACTTC.

The J gene is TRBJ2-7, the V gene TRBV7-2, with 10 positions matching TRBD2. V shed 1 base and J 0 bases; nucleotides not matched to a gene: 3. Germline V gene lookup returns CDR1 SGHTA and CDR2 FQGNSA. The CDR3 extends over 16 amino acids. The CDR3 DNA sequence: TGTGCCAGCAGCTTAGTTGGACTAGCGGCCTCCTACGAGCAGTACTTC. It is translated as CASSLVGLAASYEQYF. Complete variable domain (other parts from reference TRBV7-2 and TRBJ2-7): GAGVSQSPSNKVTEKGKDVELRCDPISGHTALYWYRQSLGQGLEFLIYFQGNSAPDKSGLPSDRFSAERTGGSVSTLTIQRTQQEDSAVYLCASSLVGLAASYEQYFGPGTRLTVT.